This T cell receptor beta chain derives from a study of blood T cell repertoires in COVID-19. At the level of the study: Whether acute or convalescent, the COVID-19 samples came from the United States, Italy and Spain. PBMCs, B-cell-depleted T cells, or T cells were the source of the cDNA or gDNA that made up the material.

V lost 5 bases to trimming and J lost 8 bases; unmatched junction nucleotides: 5. CDR1 is MNHNY and CDR2 is SVGAGI in the germline V gene (reference sequence). The CDR3 runs 12 residues. The data were produced by immunoSEQ multiplex PCR, yet TCRdb's version contains in-frame clones alone and is incomplete. The sample contains 120,000 to 150,000 clones, 90% of which appear only once. This receptor was identified in an elderly woman with acute or convalescent COVID-19. Sample: peripheral blood. The chain recombines TRBV6-6 with TRBJ1-1, with 7 positions matching TRBD1. The CDR3 loop is CASSPTGAEAFF. The CDR3, as DNA: TGTGCCAGCAGTCCAACAGGGGCAGAAGCTTTCTTT.